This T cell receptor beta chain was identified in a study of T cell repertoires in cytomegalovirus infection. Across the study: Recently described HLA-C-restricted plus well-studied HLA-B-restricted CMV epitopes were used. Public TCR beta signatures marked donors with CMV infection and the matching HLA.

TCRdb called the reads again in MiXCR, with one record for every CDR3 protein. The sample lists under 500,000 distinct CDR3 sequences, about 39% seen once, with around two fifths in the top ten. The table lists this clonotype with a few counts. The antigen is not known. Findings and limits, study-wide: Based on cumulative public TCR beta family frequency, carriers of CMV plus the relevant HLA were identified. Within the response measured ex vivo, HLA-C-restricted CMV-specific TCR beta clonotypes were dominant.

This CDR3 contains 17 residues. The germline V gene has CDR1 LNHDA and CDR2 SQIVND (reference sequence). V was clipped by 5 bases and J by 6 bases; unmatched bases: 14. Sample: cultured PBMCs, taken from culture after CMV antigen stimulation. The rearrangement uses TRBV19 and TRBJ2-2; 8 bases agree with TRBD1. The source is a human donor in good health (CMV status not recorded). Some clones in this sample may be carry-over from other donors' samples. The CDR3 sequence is CASSSRTGWPHPGELFF. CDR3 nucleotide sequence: TGTGCCAGTAGTTCCCGGACAGGGTGGCCCCACCCCGGGGAGCTGTTTTTT. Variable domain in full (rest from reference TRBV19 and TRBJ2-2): DGGITQSPKYLFRKEGQNVTLSCEQNLNHDAMYWYRQDPGQGLRLIYYSQIVNDFQKGDIAEGYSVSREKKESFPLTVTSAQKNPTAFYLCASSSRTGWPHPGELFFGEGSRLTVL.